This T cell receptor beta chain is drawn from a study of blood T cell repertoires in COVID-19. The CDR3 has 17 amino acids. Trimming pared 2 bases from V and 2 bases from J, leaving 17 bases between. Germline V gene data show CDR1 as SGDLS and CDR2 as YYNGEE. TCRdb's copy holds only in-frame clones and misses some; the assay was immunoSEQ multiplex PCR. The sample shows 120,000 or so clones, 85% to 90% of them seen only once. The genes are TRBV9 and TRBJ2-1, with D tentatively TRBD1 (5 bases). This clonotype originated in a woman of 80 years or more with acute or convalescent COVID-19. Sequencing used peripheral blood. CDR3 region: CASSVRMRQTAYNEQFF. The CDR3 DNA reads TGTGCCAGCAGCGTTAGGATGCGACAGACAGCCTACAATGAGCAGTTCTTC.